This T cell receptor beta chain is from a study of T cell responses to AZD1222 COVID-19 vaccine. Sequenced by immunoSEQ multiplex PCR; TCRdb stores in-frame clones only, minus some. The table records under 150,000 clones, more than 75% of them present only once. Germline values: CDR1 SGHTA, CDR2 FQGTGA. V lost 8 bases and J lost 0; bases outside the gene matches: 3. This CDR3 comprises 13 residues. About this clone: The antigen is not known.

General observations from the study: Clonal diversity was possibly underestimated, and white British individuals and females predominated among donors.

The sequenced sample was peripheral blood, obtained 28 days after the second AZD1222 dose. This sequence joins TRBV7-3 and TRBJ2-5; 7 positions match TRBD2. This clonotype originated in an adult who received the AZD1222 COVID-19 vaccine. DNA for the CDR3: TGTGCCAGCGGGCGGGAGTACCAAGAGACCCAGTACTTC. The encoded protein is CASGREYQETQYF.